The subject of this entry is one T cell receptor (beta chain). As yet, its antigen is unknown. Naive CD8 cells comprised CD45RO-negative, CCR7-positively selected cells, excluding terminally differentiated effector memory CD45RA+ cells. These data originate in a study of shared clonotypes between healthy human individuals. Study-wide results and limits: Memory subsets had estimated richness that was generally smaller than that of naive subsets.

Assay: immunoSEQ multiplex PCR; the TCRdb copy retains only in-frame clones and omits some. Of about 2,200,000 clones in the sample, 85% to 95% were seen once. The germline V gene has CDR1 ENHRY and CDR2 SYGVKD. The J segment lost 0 bases and the V segment lost 3 bases, leaving 7 bases of the junction unmatched. The CDR3 totals 16 residues. Sample: naive CD8+ T cells from PBMCs. The chain recombines TRBV10-3 with TRBJ1-1, with 7 bases fitting TRBD1. This TCR came from a man aged 18 to 29 in good health. Some clones in this sample may be carry-over from other donors' samples. The CDR3 reads CAISDRGGLMNTEAFF. For the CDR3, the DNA is TGTGCCATCAGTGACAGAGGGGGCCTCATGAACACTGAAGCTTTCTTT.